This entry is about one T cell receptor beta chain. Antigen unknown. The source of the sample is a study of intratumoral heterogeneity in liver cancer. Study details: Most patients were male, with a median age of around 58 years. Overall study findings and caveats: The authors noted under-sampled tumor-infiltrating lymphocyte representation as a limitation.

Before surgical resection, these early-stage hepatocellular carcinoma patients received no treatment. The CDR3 totals 15 residues. Looked up from germline, CDR1 is SGHVS and CDR2 is FQNEAQ. V shed 5 bases, J shed 1 base, and the junction held 7 bases outside the gene matches. Assay used: immunoSEQ multiplex PCR; TCRdb lists only in-frame clones, some missing. This sample carries just over 20,000 clones, just under 75% of them seen once, and the ten largest clones take 15% to 20%. The sample was tumor-adjacent normal tissue, taken before any cancer treatment. The chain recombines TRBV7-8 with TRBJ1-1; 7 nucleotides line up with TRBD1. The receptor was isolated from a woman aged 70-85 years with hepatocellular carcinoma. The CDR3 region has the DNA TGTGCCAGCAGCCCAAGACAGGGTCGGAACACTGAAGCTTTCTTT. It yields the protein CASSPRQGRNTEAFF.